This entry concerns a single T cell receptor (beta chain). Its antigen specificity is not known. No base-level quality is on record; no much larger clone is a single base apart. This sample is part of a study of Tregs in tolerant kidney transplant recipients (dated by TCRdb to between 2019 and 2020). About the full investigation: The study applied TCRbeta sequencing to find donor-specific regulatory T cells before combined kidney and bone marrow transplantation and then followed those same cells after transplant. Broad study findings and their caveats: Because only a small number of patients were included, the study had limitations, and the results will need to be validated in larger populations as well as under other immunosuppression protocols. In tolerant patients, the expansion of donor-specific Tregs was greater than global Treg expansion, suggesting that the expansion was antigen-driven rather than nonspecific. Expanding Tregs with activated donor B cells appeared to identify the most biologically relevant and donor-specific TCRbeta repertoire. Biological reproducibility was not examined directly, but technical replication error appeared to be minimal. For some patients, the PCR primers changed as time went on, which meant samples from those patients could not be compared with one another at the nucleotide level.

Transplants used related donors with nonmyeloablative bone marrow transplantation; mixed chimerism was transient in the human trials. Unstimulated Tregs (CD4+CD25+CD127-), CD4+ non-Tregs (CD4+CD25-), CD4 and CD8 cells were FACS-sorted from thawed PBMCs. Patients were 4 combined kidney and bone marrow transplant recipients from the ITN036ST trial, and only these trial subjects had samples available. Healthy control blood was processed by Ficoll density gradient to PBMCs and cryopreserved; patient PBMCs were collected before and after transplant. For TCRbeta CDR3 sequencing, genomic DNA from the sorted cells was extracted using the QIAGEN DNeasy Blood and Tissue Kit. High-throughput TCRbeta CDR3 sequencing, which included PCR amplification with bias correction and internal controls, was done commercially through immunoSEQ. The paper's data handling went like this. A unique productive TCRbeta sequence was defined by the CDR3 nucleotide sequence when primers matched, and otherwise by the CDR3 amino acid sequence together with the Vbeta and Jbeta genes. As a correction for sorting error, sequences shared between sorted populations at a frequency ratio of 2:1 or less were discarded, and the remaining shared sequences were assigned to the higher population. A sequence was defined as donor-reactive if the sequence was expanded at least 5-fold in CFSE-low cells compared with unstimulated cells and had a frequency of at least 0.01% in CFSE-low cells. Jensen-Shannon divergence calculated on the top 100 TCRbeta sequences ranked by frequency was used to measure repertoire divergence. When a sample had multiple sequencing runs, each run was corrected for sorting error separately and the runs were then pooled. TCRdb provides this immuneACCESS table in a form limited to in-frame rearrangements. Some clones are lacking; in checked studies, under half of them reflect an unresolved V gene, and why the rest are absent is not known. The V and J calls and clone size were taken over from that table, and D and trimming were inferred from the DNA. For this sample the table gives fewer than 55,000 clones, of which approximately 89% were detected only once. Roughly a sixth of the sample is held by the ten biggest clonotypes.

V is clipped by 2 bases and J by 8 bases, and the sequence between their germline boundaries is 7 bases long. The CDR3 spans 11 residues, from the cysteine through the phenylalanine. The kept DNA is CDR3 alone, 33 bases in frame from the first base. CDR1 and CDR2 were assigned from the germline V gene as SGHDT and YYEEEE. Sequences were derived from CD8+ T cells from blood (PBMCs), sampled 12 months after the transplant. The receptor's source is a human patient who received a combined kidney and bone marrow transplant. After transplantation, some T cells may belong to the graft donor instead of the recipient. The sequence joins TRBV5-6 to TRBJ1-2; the D segment cannot be called with confidence. The CDR3 here reads CASSLYQGYTF. The nucleotide sequence is TGTGCCAGCAGCTTATACCAGGGCTACACCTTC.